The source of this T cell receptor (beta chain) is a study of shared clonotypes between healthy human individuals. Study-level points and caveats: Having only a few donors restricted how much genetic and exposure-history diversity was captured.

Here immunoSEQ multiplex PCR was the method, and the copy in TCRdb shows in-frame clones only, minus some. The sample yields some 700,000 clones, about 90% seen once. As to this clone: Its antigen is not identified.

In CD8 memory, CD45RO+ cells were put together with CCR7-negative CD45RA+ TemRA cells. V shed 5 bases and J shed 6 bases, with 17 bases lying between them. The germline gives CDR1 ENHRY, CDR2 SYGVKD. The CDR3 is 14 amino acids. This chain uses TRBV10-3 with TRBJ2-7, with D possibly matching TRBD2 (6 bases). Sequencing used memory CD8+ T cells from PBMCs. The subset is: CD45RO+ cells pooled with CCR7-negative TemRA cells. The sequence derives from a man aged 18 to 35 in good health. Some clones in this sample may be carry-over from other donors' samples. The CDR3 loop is CAISSPGLPSEQYF. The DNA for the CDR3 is TGTGCCATCAGTTCACCGGGACTCCCCTCCGAGCAGTACTTC.